This T cell receptor (beta chain) was documented in a study of breast tumors, draining lymph nodes, adjacent tissues. This clonotype was seen at least ten times. CDR1 and CDR2 from the germline V gene are DFQATT and SNEGSKA (reference sequence). Deletions cut 1 base from V and 2 bases from J, with 25 bases between. The CDR3 totals 19 residues. TCRdb processed the multiplex PCR reads anew with MiXCR; each CDR3 protein has one entry. This sample has over 20,000 distinct CDR3 sequences; more than 25% occur once, and the top ten carry over 8.5%. The V and J genes are TRBV20-1 and TRBJ2-3, with D perhaps assigned TRBD1 or TRBD2 (5 bases each). This TCR was recovered from a female donor with breast cancer. Some clones in this sample may be carry-over from other donors' samples. Specimen: breast tumor tissue. CDR3 bases: TGCAGTGCTAGAGGTGTTAGTGGAAGGTGGCAGGGAGACACAGATACGCAGTATTTT. As protein: CSARGVSGRWQGDTDTQYF.